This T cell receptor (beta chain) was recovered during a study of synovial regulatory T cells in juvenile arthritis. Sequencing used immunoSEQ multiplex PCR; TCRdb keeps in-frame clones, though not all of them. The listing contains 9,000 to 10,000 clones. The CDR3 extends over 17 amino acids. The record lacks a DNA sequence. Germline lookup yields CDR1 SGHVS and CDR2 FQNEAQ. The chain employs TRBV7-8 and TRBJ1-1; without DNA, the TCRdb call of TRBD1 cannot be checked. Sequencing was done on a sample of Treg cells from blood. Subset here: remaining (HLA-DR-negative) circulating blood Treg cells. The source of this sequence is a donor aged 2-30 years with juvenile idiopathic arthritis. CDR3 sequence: CASSLKGAAFMNTEAFF.